Here is one TCR beta chain with its context. Via MiXCR, TCRdb re-called the 5' RACE reads, giving one row per CDR3 protein. The sample includes some 300,000 distinct CDR3 sequences, under 25% of them seen just once. This sample is drawn from a study of CD8 T cells in ankylosing spondylitis. Germline loops: CDR1 PRHDT, CDR2 FYEKMQ (reference sequence). The CDR3 extends over 16 amino acids. Trimming cost V 3 bases and J 4 bases, with 18 bases left between them. The V and J genes are TRBV13 and TRBJ2-5; D is unclear. The sequence was obtained from a female donor with ankylosing spondylitis or in good health (not recorded which). The sequenced sample was blood, either unsorted or a sorted T cell fraction (not recorded which). The CDR3 reads CASSFSVQAGGETQYF. CDR3 sequence (DNA): TGTGCCAGCAGCTTCTCAGTTCAAGCAGGTGGAGAGACCCAGTACTTC. The whole variable domain, remainder taken from reference TRBV13 and TRBJ2-5, is AAGVIQSPRHLIKEKRETATLKCYPIPRHDTVYWYQQGPGQDPQFLISFYEKMQSDKGSIPDRFSAQQFSDYHSELNMSSLELGDSALYFCASSFSVQAGGETQYFGPGTRLLVL.